The entry that follows covers one TCR beta chain sequence. Its antigen is currently not known. Base qualities are not recorded, but no much larger clone differs from it by a single base. The sample is drawn from a study of cytomegalovirus exposure and HLA in healthy donors (dated by TCRdb to between 2016 and 2019). For the study in its entirety: An earlier analysis of some 620 of the donors reported 276 Gb of sequence data and 117 million unique TCR beta sequences obtained from 150 million to 200 million T cells. Approximately 330 gigabases of sequencing data and roughly 80 million unique TCR sequences made up an early release that covered 500 to 650 HLA-typed donors. Of the approximately 400 genotyped donors, 81% were placed in the genetic ancestry cluster associated with self-reported Caucasian donors. The study aimed to test whether signatures of past pathogen exposure could be identified by cataloging public T cell receptors. Using immunosequencing, the study profiled T cell repertoires from about 610 subjects and related those repertoires to cytomegalovirus serostatus. Along with the roughly 670-subject first cohort, a separate validation cohort of over a hundred different subjects was used. High-throughput TCR immunosequencing, statistical association of individual TCRs with disease status, and machine learning were combined to predict cytomegalovirus infection status. A later analysis re-examined previously published TCR beta repertoires from 600 to 700 donors and added high-resolution HLA genotyping to investigate patterns of TCR occurrence. Rather than using new phenotypic data, the later analysis identified candidate immune exposures from TCR beta sequences and from how often those sequences occurred across donors. An earlier analysis of around 580 of the donors used high-throughput TCR beta sequencing to judge whether each TCR beta V gene segment behaved as functional or pseudogenic. Donor age, sex, ethnicity and CMV serostatus were compiled alongside the repertoire data. In a later genetic analysis, genome-wide SNP genotypes for 398 of the 666 donors were used, and that subset was treated as a discovery cohort. Every discovery cohort repertoire had been produced on one sequencing platform. HLA typing included class I and class II loci at four-digit resolution. Typing coverage varied by locus: roughly 620-640 donors for A, B, C, DRB1 and DQB1; more than 500 for DQA1; approximately 610 for DPA1; roughly 450 for DPB1. Because of strong linkage in the cohort, four or five DR-DQ haplotypes were treated as single units for association and clustering. On average, about 200,000 unique TCR beta nucleotide sequences were sequenced per donor among a few hundred genotyped donors of the cohort, with about 19% of those sequences being non-productive.

General conclusions and limits of the study: Strong co-occurrence of HLA alleles, especially DR and DQ, made assigning TCR associations to individual alleles difficult. Compared with equally common non-associated chains, HLA-associated TCR beta chains in a later analysis were more clonally expanded and had lower generation probabilities. In this cohort, only TCR beta chains were sequenced, and detectable features were limited by the absence of alpha or paired-chain data. Correlated functional status among segregating V segments might be attributable to linkage disequilibrium, but an unknown experimental factor could not be ruled out. The 87-base-pair reads could not distinguish some IMGT-functional V segments, including TRBV6-2 and TRBV6-3, so those segments were excluded. In a later genetic analysis, fewer N-insertions in productive TCRs were reported among donors in an Asian-associated ancestry cluster than the roughly 640-donor mean. A total of some 180 TCR beta chains were listed by the study as associated with cytomegalovirus. The sequencing pipeline was judged likely to have produced a cluster of highly shared sequence variants as a technical artifact. According to a later analysis, TCR association rates differed among HLA loci, with DRB1 alleles showing the most associated TCRs and HLA-C alleles showing the fewest. In a later analysis, most CMV-associated TCR beta chains were found to appear HLA-restricted, with HLA associations seemingly driven largely by CMV exposure. Because HLA typing was unavailable for some donors at each locus, only the typed subset was used in association tests. While some public TCRs were present in many individuals, most TCR sequences turned up only very rarely across donors. For the cohort, immune exposure information was limited to CMV serostatus. Because counts were too low, roughly 18 rarely observed V segments, including chromosome 9 orphons, were left out of the earlier analysis of over 550 of the donors. A further reported finding was that TCR beta sequences accurately predicted the HLA-A and HLA-B alleles for most subjects in the first cohort. According to a later analysis, parvovirus B19, influenza, CMV and Epstein-Barr virus appeared linked to several top co-occurrence clusters. A few of the identified cytomegalovirus-associated TCR beta chains were confirmed in vitro to be specific for cytomegalovirus antigens. The presence/absence analyses assumed that sequencing depth was roughly uniform across donors, and that assumption may not be true. A later analysis associated about 18,000 TCR beta sequences with specific HLA alleles at a false discovery rate of 0.05. Cytomegalovirus status was reported to be diagnosed by the classifier with high specificity and sensitivity in both the original and validation cohorts. A later genetic analysis associated a missense DCLRE1C variant with V-gene and J-gene trimming of TCR beta chains, and an independent cohort replicated the association. The authors suggested that the approach could potentially be extended to other disease states and immunological phenotypes. Broadly in line with IMGT annotations, most TCR beta V segments showed up in productive rearrangements about 90% or about 30% of the time in an earlier analysis of several hundred of the donors.

The method was the immunoSEQ multiplex PCR assay. The multiplex PCR relied on a mix of 60 forward primers for TCR Vbeta segments and 13 reverse primers for TCR Jbeta segments. The CDR3 region of rearranged TCR beta genes was amplified from genomic DNA by a multiplex PCR assay. The amplified TCR beta libraries were sequenced on the Illumina HiSeq System as 87-base-pair reads. The published analysis was carried out like this. A later analysis tallied around 87 million unique TCR beta chains across the 666 repertoires, and some 10 million of those chains were shared by two or more donors. To remove PCR and sequencing errors, raw reads were error-corrected and collapsed into unique sequences using a nearest-neighbor algorithm that merged closely related sequences. V, D and J gene segments were assigned by aligning CDR3 sequences to IMGT reference sequences. For a sequence to be retained, a match of at least six nucleotides to both a V gene segment and a J gene segment was required. Rearrangements were called productive when the CDR3 lacked stop codons and stayed in frame with V and J; all others were non-productive. CDR3 was defined by IMGT convention, running from the second conserved V-encoded cysteine to the conserved J-encoded phenylalanine. Sequences without an unambiguous match to a single V gene segment were excluded from the earlier analysis of a few hundred of the donors. In an earlier analysis of 587 of the donors, a V segment was called functional when productive rearrangements were above 56.7%, and segregating when the standard deviation between donors exceeded 5%. A statistical classification framework was built to diagnose cytomegalovirus status from the catalog of TCR beta chain sequences. In a later analysis, V and J genes were assigned by comparing TCR nucleotide sequences against IMGT/GENE-DB human TR gene sequences. In a later analysis, CDR3 sequences and most-parsimonious VDJ recombination scenarios were assigned using the TCRdist pipeline. A later analysis defined each TCR beta chain by its CDR3 amino acid sequence plus V-gene family, and excluded reads lacking a unique V-gene family. To address suspected cross-contamination and a sequencing artifact, a later analysis removed 550 to 750 highly shared, low-generation-probability nucleotide sequences. For each public chain, a later analysis derived a clonal expansion index from normalized ranks of inferred template counts within each repertoire. In a later analysis, generation probabilities were computed using a VDJ recombination model fitted to out-of-frame rearrangements, and the results were checked against IGoR. In a later analysis, TCR-TCR, TCR-HLA and TCR-CMV co-occurrence was scored with hypergeometric tests, and a repertoire-size bias correction was applied to TCR pairs. To estimate false discovery rates, a later analysis permuted the HLA or CMV assignments 20 times. In a later analysis, co-occurring TCRs were grouped with DBSCAN, and TCRdist sequence similarity was added when clustering was performed within HLA-allele-positive subsets. For co-occurrence clustering, repertoires with fewer than 30,000 or more than 120,000 public chains were excluded, along with a handful of repertoires with anomalous nucleotide sharing. TCRdb mirrors the immuneACCESS table, restricted to in-frame sequences. Some clones are absent from its copies; in checked studies, under half trace to an unresolved V gene, and the reason for the others is unknown. D and trimming come from the DNA, and the V and J calls and clone size come from that table. The sample table holds approximately 150,000 clones, of which almost 75% were seen once. The ten largest clones represent 5.4% of the sample.

The germline V gene (reference sequence) sets CDR1 to MNHEY and CDR2 to SMNVEV. There are 11 amino acids in the CDR3, from cysteine to phenylalanine inclusive. The only DNA kept is the CDR3, 33 bases in frame from the first base. Relative to germline, V is 6 bases shorter and J is 7 bases shorter, with 10 bases between their ends. The cohort consisted of 600 to 750 healthy bone marrow donors. At the time of sampling, all cohort members were nominally healthy, though unrecorded immune exposures were likely present. The donor tested CMV seropositive, placing the donor among the 289 seropositive members of the cohort. A peripheral blood sample was provided by each donor, and peripheral blood mononuclear cells were used for TCR beta sequencing. Genomic DNA was extracted from the blood cell samples with the Qiagen DNeasy Blood Extraction Kit.

The V gene is TRBV27 and the J gene is TRBJ2-7, and possibly TRBD1, on 6 matching bases. The sample was PBMCs. The sequence was collected from a woman aged 18-35 years in good health and CMV-seropositive. The CDR3 sequence is CASSSGEEQYF. Read as DNA, the sequence is TGTGCCAGCAGCTCAGGGGAGGAGCAGTACTTC.